The present entry profiles one TCR beta chain with its context. Its specificity is unknown. This specimen belongs to a study of response to subunit inactivated influenza vaccine. General study results and limits: The authors proposed limited new T cell recruitment per seasonal influenza vaccination.

This CDR3 contains 16 residues. CDR1 SGHRS and CDR2 YFSETQ come from the germline V gene. V shed 0 bases and J shed 1 base, with 10 bases lying between them. One entry per CDR3 protein, called by TCRdb with MiXCR from the RT-PCR reads. The sample consists of 700,000 to 800,000 distinct CDR3 sequences, less than 20% of them appearing once. Here the sequenced sample was PBMCs from blood, taken roughly 5 days after vaccination. This clonotype originated in a man aged 50-60 years who received an inactivated influenza vaccine. This rearrangement joins TRBV5-1 to TRBJ2-2; D is possibly TRBD1 (6 bases). CDR3 nucleotides: TGCGCCAGCAGCTTGGTGTCACAGGGGAACACCGGGGAGCTGTTTTTT. This codes for CASSLVSQGNTGELFF.